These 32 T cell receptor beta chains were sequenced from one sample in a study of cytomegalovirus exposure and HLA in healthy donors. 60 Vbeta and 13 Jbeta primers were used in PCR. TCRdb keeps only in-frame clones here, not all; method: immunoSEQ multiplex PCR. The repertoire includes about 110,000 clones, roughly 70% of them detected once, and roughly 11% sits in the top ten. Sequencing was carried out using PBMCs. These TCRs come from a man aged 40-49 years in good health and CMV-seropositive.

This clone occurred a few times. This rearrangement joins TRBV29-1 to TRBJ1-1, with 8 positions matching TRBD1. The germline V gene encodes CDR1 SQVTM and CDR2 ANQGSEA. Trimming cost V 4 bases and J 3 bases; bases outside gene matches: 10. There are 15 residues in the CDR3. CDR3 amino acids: CSVAEEDREYTEAFF. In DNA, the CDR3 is TGCAGCGTTGCAGAAGAGGACAGGGAGTACACTGAAGCTTTCTTT.

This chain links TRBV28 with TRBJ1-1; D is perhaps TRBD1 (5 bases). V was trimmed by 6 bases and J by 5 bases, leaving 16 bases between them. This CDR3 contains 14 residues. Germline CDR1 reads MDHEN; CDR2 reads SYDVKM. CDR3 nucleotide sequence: TGTGCCAGCAGGCCTTGGGGGGACGTGACTGAAGCTTTCTTT. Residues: CASRPWGDVTEAFF.

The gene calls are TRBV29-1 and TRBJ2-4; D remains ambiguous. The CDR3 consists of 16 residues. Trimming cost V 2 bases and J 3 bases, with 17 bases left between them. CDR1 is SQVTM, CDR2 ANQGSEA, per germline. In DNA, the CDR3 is TGCAGCGTTGAATTCCAGGCCACGAATGACAAAAACATTCAGTACTTC. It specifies CSVEFQATNDKNIQYF.

The CDR3 reads CASRGHEQYV. The CDR3 DNA reads as TGCGCCAGCAGGGGCCACGAGCAGTACGTC. The V call is TRBV5-1, the J call TRBJ2-7; no reliable D call. The CDR3 extends over 10 amino acids. Trimming took off 5 bases at V and 5 bases at J, with 5 bases between the two ends. Per the germline V gene, CDR1 is SGHRS and CDR2 is YFSETQ.

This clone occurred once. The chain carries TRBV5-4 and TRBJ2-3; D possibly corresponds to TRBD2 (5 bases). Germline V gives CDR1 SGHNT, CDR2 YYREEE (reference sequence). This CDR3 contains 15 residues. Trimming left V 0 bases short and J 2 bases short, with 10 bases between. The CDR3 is CASSLGGDATDTQYF. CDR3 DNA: TGTGCCAGCAGCTTGGGGGGAGATGCCACAGATACGCAGTATTTT. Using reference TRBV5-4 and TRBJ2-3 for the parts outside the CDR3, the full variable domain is ETGVTQSPTHLIKTRGQQVTLRCSSQSGHNTVSWYQQALGQGPQFIFQYYREEENGRGNFPPRFSGLQFPNYSSELNVNALELDDSALYLCASSLGGDATDTQYFGPGTRLTVL.

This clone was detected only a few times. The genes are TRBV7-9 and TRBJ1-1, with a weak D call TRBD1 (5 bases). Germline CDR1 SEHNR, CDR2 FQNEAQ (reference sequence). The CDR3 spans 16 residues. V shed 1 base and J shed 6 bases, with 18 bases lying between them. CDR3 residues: CASSLGVGVTGAEAFF. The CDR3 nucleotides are TGTGCCAGCAGCTTAGGAGTAGGGGTAACGGGCGCTGAAGCTTTCTTT.

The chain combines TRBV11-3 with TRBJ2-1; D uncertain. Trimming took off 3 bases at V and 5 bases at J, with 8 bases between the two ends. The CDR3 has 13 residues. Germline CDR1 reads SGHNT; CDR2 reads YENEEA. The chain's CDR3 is CASSFQRNNEQFF. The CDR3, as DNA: TGTGCCAGCAGCTTCCAGAGGAACAATGAGCAGTTCTTC.

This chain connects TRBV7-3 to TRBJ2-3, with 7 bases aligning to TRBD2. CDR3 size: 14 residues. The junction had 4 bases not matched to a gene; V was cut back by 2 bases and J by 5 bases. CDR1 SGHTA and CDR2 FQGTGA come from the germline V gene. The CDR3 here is CASSLWGGGDTQYF. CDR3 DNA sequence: TGTGCCAGCAGCTTATGGGGGGGAGGAGATACGCAGTATTTT.

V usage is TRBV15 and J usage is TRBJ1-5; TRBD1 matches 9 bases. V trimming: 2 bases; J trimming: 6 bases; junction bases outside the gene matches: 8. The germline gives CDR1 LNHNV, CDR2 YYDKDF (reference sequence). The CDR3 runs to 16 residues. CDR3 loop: CATSRSRTGAIQPQHF. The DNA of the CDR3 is TGTGCCACCAGCAGATCCCGGACAGGGGCTATTCAGCCCCAGCATTTT.

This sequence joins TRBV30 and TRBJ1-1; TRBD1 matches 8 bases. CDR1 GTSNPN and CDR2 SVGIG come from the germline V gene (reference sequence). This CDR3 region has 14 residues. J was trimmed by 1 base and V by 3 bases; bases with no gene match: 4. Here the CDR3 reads CAWSPGTGNTEAFF. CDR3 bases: TGTGCCTGGAGCCCCGGGACAGGGAACACTGAAGCTTTCTTT. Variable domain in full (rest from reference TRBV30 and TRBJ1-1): SQTIHQWPATLVQPVGSPLSLECTVEGTSNPNLYWYRQAAGRGLQLLFYSVGIGQISSEVPQNLSASRPQDRQFILSSKKLLLSDSGFYLCAWSPGTGNTEAFFGQGTRLTVV.

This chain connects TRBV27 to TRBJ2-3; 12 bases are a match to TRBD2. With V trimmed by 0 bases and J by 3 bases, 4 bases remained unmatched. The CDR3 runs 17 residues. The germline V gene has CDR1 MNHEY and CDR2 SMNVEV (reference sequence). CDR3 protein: CASSLSPGLAGTDTQYF. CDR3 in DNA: TGTGCCAGCAGTTTATCCCCCGGACTAGCGGGAACAGATACGCAGTATTTT.

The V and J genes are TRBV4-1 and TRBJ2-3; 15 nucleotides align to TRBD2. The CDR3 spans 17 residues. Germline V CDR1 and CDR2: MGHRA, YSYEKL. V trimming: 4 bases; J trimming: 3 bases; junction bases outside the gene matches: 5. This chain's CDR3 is CASSRGLAGGPTDTQYF. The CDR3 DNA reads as TGCGCCAGCAGCCGTGGACTAGCGGGAGGGCCGACAGATACGCAGTATTTT.

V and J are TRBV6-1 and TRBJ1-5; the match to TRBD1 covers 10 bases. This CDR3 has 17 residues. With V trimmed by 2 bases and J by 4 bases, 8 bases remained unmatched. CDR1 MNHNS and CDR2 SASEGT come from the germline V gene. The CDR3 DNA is TGTGCCAGCAGTGAAAGTATTTGGGACAGGGGAAATCAGCCCCAGCATTTT. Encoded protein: CASSESIWDRGNQPQHF.

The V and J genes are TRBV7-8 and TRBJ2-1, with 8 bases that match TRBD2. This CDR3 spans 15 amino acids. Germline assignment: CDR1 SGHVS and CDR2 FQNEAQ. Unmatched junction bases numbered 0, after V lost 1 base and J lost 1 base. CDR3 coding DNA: TGTGCCAGCAGCTTAGGCGGGAGGTCCTACAATGAGCAGTTCTTC. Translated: CASSLGGRSYNEQFF. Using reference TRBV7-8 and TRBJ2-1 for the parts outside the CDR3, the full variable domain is GAGVSQSPRYKVAKRGQDVALRCDPISGHVSLFWYQQALGQGPEFLTYFQNEAQLDKSGLPSDRFFAERPEGSVSTLKIQRTQQEDSAVYLCASSLGGRSYNEQFFGPGTRLTVL.

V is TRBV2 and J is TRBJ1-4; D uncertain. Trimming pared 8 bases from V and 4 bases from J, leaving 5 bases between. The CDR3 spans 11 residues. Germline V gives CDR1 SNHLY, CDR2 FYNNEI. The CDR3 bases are TGTGCCAGCCTTAATAATGAAAAACTGTTTTTT. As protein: CASLNNEKLFF.

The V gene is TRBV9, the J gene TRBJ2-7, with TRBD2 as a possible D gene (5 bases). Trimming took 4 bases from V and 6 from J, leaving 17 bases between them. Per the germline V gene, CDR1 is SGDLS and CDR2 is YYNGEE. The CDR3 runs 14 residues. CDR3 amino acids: CASSPETAAGEQYF. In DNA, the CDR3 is TGTGCCAGCAGCCCCGAGACGGCTGCGGGCGAGCAGTACTTC.

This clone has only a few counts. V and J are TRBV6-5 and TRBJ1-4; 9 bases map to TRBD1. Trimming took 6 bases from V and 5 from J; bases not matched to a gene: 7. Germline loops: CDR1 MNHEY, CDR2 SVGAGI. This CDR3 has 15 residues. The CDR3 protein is CASSLRDRVNEKLFF. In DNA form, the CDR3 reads TGTGCCAGCAGCCTCCGGGACAGGGTAAATGAAAAACTGTTTTTT.

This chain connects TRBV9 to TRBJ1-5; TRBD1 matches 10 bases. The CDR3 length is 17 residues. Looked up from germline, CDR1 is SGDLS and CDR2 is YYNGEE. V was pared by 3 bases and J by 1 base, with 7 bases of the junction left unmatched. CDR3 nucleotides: TGTGCCAGCAGCGCCGGACAGGGGGGATGGAGCAATCAGCCCCAGCATTTT. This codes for CASSAGQGGWSNQPQHF.

DNA for the CDR3: TGTGCCACCAGCCGGCGGTCGGAGTCCTACGAGCAGTACTTC. The encoded protein is CATSRRSESYEQYF. V usage is TRBV15 and J usage is TRBJ2-7, with D unresolved. Germline V gene data show CDR1 as LNHNV and CDR2 as YYDKDF (reference sequence). Trimming removed 5 bases at V and 1 base at J, with 12 bases between. The CDR3 totals 14 residues.

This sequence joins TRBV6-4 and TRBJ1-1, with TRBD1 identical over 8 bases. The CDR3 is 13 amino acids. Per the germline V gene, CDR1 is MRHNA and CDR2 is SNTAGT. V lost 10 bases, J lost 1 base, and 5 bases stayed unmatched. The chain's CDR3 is CATQDRGNTEAFF. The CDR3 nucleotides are TGTGCCACCCAAGACAGGGGGAACACTGAAGCTTTCTTT.

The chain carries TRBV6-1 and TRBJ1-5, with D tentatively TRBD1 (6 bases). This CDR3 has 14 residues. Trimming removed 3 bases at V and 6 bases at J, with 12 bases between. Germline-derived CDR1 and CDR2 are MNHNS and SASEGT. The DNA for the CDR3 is TGTGCCAGCAGTGAGCACAGGGAAGGTCAGCCCCAGCATTTT. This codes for CASSEHREGQPQHF.

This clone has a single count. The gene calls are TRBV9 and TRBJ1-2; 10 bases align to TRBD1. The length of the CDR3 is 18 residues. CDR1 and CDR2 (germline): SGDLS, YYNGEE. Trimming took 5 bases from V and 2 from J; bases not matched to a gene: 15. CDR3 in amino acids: CASSGGGTGDLSNYGYTF. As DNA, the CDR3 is TGTGCCAGCAGTGGGGGAGGGACAGGGGACCTTTCGAACTATGGCTACACCTTC.

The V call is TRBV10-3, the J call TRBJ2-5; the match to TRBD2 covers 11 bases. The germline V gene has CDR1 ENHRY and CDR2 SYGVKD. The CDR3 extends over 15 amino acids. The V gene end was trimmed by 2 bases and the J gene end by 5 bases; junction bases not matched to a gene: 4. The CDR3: CAISETSGSGETQYF. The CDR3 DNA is TGTGCCATCAGTGAGACTAGCGGGAGTGGGGAGACCCAGTACTTC.

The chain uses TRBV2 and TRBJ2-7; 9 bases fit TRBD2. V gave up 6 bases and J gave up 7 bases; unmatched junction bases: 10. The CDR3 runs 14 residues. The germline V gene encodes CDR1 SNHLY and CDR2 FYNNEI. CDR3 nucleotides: TGTGCCAGCAGGGGGAGTAGCGGGAGTCGAGAGCAGTACTTC. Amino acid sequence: CASRGSSGSREQYF.

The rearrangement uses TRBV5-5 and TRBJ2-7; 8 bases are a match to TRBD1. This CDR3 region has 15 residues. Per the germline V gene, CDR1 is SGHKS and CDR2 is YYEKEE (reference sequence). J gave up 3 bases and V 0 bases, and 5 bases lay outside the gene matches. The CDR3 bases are TGTGCCAGCAGCTTGGGACAGGGGTCCTACTACGAGCAGTACTTC. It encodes CASSLGQGSYYEQYF. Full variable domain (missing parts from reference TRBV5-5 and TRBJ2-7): DAGVTQSPTHLIKTRGQQVTLRCSPISGHKSVSWYQQVLGQGPQFIFQYYEKEERGRGNFPDRFSARQFPNYSSELNVNALLLGDSALYLCASSLGQGSYYEQYFGPGTRLTVT.

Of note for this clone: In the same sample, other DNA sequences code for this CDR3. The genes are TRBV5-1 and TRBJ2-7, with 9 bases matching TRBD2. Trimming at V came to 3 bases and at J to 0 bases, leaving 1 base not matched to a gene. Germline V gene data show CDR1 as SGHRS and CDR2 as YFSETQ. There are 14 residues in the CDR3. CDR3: CASSSTSGSYEQYF. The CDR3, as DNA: TGCGCCAGCAGCTCGACTAGCGGCTCCTACGAGCAGTACTTC. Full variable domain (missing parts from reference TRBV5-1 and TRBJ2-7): KAGVTQTPRYLIKTRGQQVTLSCSPISGHRSVSWYQQTPGQGLQFLFEYFSETQRNKGNFPGRFSGRQFSNSRSEMNVSTLELGDSALYLCASSSTSGSYEQYFGPGTRLTVT.

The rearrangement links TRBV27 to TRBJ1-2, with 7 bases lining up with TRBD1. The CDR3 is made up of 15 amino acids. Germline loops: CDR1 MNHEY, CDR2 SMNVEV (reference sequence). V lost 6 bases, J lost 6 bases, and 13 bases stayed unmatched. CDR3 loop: CASSFADREFDGYTF. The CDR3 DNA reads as TGTGCCAGCAGCTTTGCCGACAGGGAGTTCGATGGCTACACCTTC.

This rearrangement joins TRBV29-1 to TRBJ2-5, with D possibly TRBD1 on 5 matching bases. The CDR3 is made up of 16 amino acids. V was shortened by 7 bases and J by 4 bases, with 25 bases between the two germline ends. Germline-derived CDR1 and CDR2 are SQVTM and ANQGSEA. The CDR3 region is CSARPRVRITGETQYF. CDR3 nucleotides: TGCAGCGCTCGCCCCAGGGTGAGGATCACAGGAGAGACCCAGTACTTC.

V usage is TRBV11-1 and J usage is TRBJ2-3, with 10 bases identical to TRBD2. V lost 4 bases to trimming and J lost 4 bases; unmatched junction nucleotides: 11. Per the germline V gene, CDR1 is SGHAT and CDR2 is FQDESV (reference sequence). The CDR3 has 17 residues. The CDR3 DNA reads TGTGCCAGCAGCTCAAAGGTTACTAGCGGGATCCCAGATACGCAGTATTTT. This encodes CASSSKVTSGIPDTQYF.

For the CDR3, the DNA is TGTGCCAGCAGTTCTCGAAACCGGGACAGGGTCATCGAGCAGTACTTC. This encodes CASSSRNRDRVIEQYF. The V call is TRBV27, the J call TRBJ2-7, with 9 nucleotides matching TRBD1. This CDR3 comprises 16 residues. The V and J ends lost 4 bases and 6 bases, in that order; junction bases with no gene match: 13. The germline V gene has CDR1 MNHEY and CDR2 SMNVEV (reference sequence).

The CDR3 nucleotides read TGCAGCGTGACCCTCCGTGACAGAAATAACTATGGCTACACCTTC. Its protein is CSVTLRDRNNYGYTF. The chain links TRBV29-1 to TRBJ1-2, with TRBD1 as a possible D gene (5 bases). Germline values: CDR1 SQVTM, CDR2 ANQGSEA. CDR3 length: 15 residues. V was pared by 6 bases and J by 1 base, with 18 bases between.

The CDR3 DNA is TGTGCCAGCTCACCCCGGGAGGGTAGGGGCACTGAAGCTTTCTTT. As protein: CASSPREGRGTEAFF. The rearrangement joins TRBV18 to TRBJ1-1; possibly TRBD1 for D (5 bases). CDR1 is KGHSH, CDR2 LQKENI, per germline. The CDR3 is 15 residues long. Trimming pared 3 bases from V and 4 bases from J, leaving 15 bases between.